Below, one T cell receptor beta chain is given with its context. These data belong to a study of T cell responses to AZD1222 COVID-19 vaccine. Libraries were prepared by immunoSEQ multiplex PCR; TCRdb keeps only in-frame clonotypes and omits some of them. The sample carries over 150,000 clones, about nine tenths recorded once. This CDR3 has 19 amino acids. The ends lost 4 bases at V and 0 bases at J; junction bases unmatched: 10. Per the germline V gene, CDR1 is LGHDT and CDR2 is YNNKEL (reference sequence). The rearrangement uses TRBV3-1 (or the pseudogene TRBV3-2) and TRBJ2-7; the match to TRBD2 covers 15 bases. This TCR derives from an adult in good health. Material: peripheral blood, obtained on day 0 of AZD1222 vaccination. Here the CDR3 reads CASSRQPGLAGGISYEQYF. The CDR3, as DNA: TGTGCCAGCAGCCGACAACCGGGACTAGCGGGGGGCATCTCCTACGAGCAGTACTTC.